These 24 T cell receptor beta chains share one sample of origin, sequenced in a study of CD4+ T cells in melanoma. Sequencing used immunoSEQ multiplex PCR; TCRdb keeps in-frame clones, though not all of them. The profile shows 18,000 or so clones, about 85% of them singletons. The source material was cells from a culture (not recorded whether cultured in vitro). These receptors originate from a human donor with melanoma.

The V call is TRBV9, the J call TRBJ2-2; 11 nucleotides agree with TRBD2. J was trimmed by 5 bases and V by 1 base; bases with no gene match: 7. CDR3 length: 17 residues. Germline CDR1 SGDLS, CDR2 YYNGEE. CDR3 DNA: TGTGCCAGCAGCGTAATAGCGGGGGGGCCGAGTACCGGGGAGCTGTTTTTT. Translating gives CASSVIAGGPSTGELFF.

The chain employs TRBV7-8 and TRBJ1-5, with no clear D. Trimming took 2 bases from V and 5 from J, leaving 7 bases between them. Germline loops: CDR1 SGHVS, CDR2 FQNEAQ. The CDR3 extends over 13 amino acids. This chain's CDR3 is CASSLTRDQPQHF. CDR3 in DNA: TGTGCCAGCAGCTTAACGCGGGATCAGCCCCAGCATTTT.

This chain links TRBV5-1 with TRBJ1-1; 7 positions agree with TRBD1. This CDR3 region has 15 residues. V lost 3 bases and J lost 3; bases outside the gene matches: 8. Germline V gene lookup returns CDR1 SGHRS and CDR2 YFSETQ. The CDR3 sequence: CASSWVTGLYTEAFF. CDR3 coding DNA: TGCGCCAGCAGCTGGGTGACAGGGTTGTACACTGAAGCTTTCTTT.

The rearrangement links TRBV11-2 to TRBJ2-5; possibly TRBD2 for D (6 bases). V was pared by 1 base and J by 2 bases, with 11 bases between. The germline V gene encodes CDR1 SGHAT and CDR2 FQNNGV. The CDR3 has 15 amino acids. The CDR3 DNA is TGTGCCAGCAGCTTAGGCGGCGGGGAGCAAGAGACCCAGTACTTC. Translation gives CASSLGGGEQETQYF.

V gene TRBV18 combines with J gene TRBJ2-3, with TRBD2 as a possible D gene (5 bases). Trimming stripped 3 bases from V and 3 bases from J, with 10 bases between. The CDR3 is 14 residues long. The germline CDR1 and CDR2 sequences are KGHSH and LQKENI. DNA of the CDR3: TGTGCCAGCTCACCGTCGGGGTTGACAGATACGCAGTATTTT. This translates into CASSPSGLTDTQYF.

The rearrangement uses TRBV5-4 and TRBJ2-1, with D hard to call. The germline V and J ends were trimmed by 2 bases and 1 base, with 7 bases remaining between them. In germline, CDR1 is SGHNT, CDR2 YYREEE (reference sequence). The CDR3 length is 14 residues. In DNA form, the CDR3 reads TGTGCCAGCAGCTTTAGCCCTTCCTACAATGAGCAGTTCTTC. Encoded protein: CASSFSPSYNEQFF.

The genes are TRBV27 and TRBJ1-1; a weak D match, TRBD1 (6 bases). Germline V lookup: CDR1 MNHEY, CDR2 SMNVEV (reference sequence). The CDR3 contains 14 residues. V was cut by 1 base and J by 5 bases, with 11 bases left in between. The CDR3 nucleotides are TGTGCCAGCAGTTTATTCAGGGGCCGTACTGAAGCTTTCTTT. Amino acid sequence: CASSLFRGRTEAFF.

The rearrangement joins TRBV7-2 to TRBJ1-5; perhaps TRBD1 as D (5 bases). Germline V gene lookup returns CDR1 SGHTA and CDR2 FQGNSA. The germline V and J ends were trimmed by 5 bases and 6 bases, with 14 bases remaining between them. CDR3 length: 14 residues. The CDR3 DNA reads TGTGCCAGCAGCCAAGACATTGGGGGTCAGCCCCAGCATTTT. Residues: CASSQDIGGQPQHF. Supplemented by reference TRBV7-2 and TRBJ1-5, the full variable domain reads GAGVSQSPSNKVTEKGKDVELRCDPISGHTALYWYRQSLGQGLEFLIYFQGNSAPDKSGLPSDRFSAERTGGSVSTLTIQRTQQEDSAVYLCASSQDIGGQPQHFGDGTRLSIL.

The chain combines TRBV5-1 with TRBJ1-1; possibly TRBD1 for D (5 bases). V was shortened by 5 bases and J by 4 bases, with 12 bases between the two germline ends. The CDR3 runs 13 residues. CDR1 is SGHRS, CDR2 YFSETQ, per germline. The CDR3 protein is CASSMGEGTEAFF. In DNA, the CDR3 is TGCGCCAGCAGTATGGGGGAGGGCACTGAAGCTTTCTTT. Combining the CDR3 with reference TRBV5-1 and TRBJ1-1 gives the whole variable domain KAGVTQTPRYLIKTRGQQVTLSCSPISGHRSVSWYQQTPGQGLQFLFEYFSETQRNKGNFPGRFSGRQFSNSRSEMNVSTLELGDSALYLCASSMGEGTEAFFGQGTRLTVV.

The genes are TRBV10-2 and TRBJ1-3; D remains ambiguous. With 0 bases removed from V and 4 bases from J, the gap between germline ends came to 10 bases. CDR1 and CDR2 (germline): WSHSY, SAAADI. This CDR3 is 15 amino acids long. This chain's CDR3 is CASSESWWRGNTIYF. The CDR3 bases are TGCGCCAGCAGTGAGTCTTGGTGGCGAGGAAACACCATATATTTT.

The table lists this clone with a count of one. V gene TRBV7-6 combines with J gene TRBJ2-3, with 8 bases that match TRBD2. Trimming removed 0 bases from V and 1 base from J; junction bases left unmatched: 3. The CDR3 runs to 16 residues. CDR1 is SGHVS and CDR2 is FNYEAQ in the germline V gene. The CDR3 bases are TGTGCCAGCAGCTTAGCGCCGGGGGGGGGCACAGATACGCAGTATTTT. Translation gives CASSLAPGGGTDTQYF.

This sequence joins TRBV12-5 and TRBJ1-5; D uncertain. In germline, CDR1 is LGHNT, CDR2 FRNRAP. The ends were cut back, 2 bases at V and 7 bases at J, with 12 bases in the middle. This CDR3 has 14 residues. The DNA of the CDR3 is TGTGCTAGTGGTTTGACAAGGGTGGGGCAGCCCCAGCATTTT. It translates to CASGLTRVGQPQHF.

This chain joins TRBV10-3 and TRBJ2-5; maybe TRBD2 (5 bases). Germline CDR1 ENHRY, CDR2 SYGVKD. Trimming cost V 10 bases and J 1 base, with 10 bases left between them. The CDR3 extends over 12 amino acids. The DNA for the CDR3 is TGTGCCACGTCCGGGATCCAAGAGACCCAGTACTTC. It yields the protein CATSGIQETQYF.

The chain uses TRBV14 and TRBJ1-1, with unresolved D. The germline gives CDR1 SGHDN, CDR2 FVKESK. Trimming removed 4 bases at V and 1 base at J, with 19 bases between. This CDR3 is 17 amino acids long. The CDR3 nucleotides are TGTGCCAGCAGCCCCCTCGGAGCCAAATCGCGGAACACTGAAGCTTTCTTT. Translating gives CASSPLGAKSRNTEAFF.

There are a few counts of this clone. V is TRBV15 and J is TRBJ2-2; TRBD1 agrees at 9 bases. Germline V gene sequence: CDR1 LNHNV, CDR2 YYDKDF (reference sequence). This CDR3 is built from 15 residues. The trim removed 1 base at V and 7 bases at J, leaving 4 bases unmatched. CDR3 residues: CATSRAQGAGGELFF. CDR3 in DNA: TGTGCCACCAGCAGAGCACAGGGGGCCGGCGGGGAGCTGTTTTTT.

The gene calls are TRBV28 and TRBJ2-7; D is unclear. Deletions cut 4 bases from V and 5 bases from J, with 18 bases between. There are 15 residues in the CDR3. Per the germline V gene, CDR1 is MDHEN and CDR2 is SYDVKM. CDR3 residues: CASSSPQRQYHEQYF. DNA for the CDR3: TGTGCCAGCAGTTCCCCCCAACGACAATACCACGAGCAGTACTTC.

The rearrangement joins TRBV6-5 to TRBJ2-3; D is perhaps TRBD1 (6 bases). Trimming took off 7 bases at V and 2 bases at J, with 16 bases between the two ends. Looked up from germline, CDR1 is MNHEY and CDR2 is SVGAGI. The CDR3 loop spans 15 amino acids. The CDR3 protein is CASKADRSATDTQYF. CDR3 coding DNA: TGTGCCAGCAAAGCCGACAGGTCAGCCACAGATACGCAGTATTTT.

As DNA, the CDR3 is TGCGCCAGCAGCTCTGGCGACGTCCCCTTTAATGAATGGAACATTCAGTACTTC. Encoded protein: CASSSGDVPFNEWNIQYF. V and J are TRBV5-1 and TRBJ2-4, with D unresolved. This CDR3 comprises 18 residues. V lost 3 bases and J 7 bases, leaving 26 bases between the germline ends. Germline V lookup: CDR1 SGHRS, CDR2 YFSETQ.

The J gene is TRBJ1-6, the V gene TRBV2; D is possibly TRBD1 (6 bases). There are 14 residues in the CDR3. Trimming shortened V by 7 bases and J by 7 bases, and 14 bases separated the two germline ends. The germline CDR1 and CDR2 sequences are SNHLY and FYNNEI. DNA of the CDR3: TGTGCCAGCAACCAGGGGCTGAGAAATTCACCCCTCCACTTT. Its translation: CASNQGLRNSPLHF.

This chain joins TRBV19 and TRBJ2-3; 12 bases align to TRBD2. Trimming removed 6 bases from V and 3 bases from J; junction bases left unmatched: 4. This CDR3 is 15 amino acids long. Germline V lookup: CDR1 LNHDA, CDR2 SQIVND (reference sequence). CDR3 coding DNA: TGTGCCAGTAGGAGGACTAGCGGGGTGACAGATACGCAGTATTTT. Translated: CASRRTSGVTDTQYF.

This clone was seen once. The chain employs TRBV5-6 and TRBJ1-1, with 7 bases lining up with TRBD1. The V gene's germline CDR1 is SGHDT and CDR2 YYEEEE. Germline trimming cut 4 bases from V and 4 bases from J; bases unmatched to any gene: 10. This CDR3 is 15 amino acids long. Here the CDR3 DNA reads TGTGCCAGCAGCCCTCCGCGGGACAGCTCCACTGAAGCTTTCTTT. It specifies CASSPPRDSSTEAFF.

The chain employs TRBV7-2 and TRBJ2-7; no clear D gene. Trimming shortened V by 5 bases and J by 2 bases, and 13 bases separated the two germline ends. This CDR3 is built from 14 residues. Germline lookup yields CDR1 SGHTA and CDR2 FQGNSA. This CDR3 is CASSVGLRTYEQYF. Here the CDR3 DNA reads TGTGCCAGCAGCGTGGGGTTGAGGACCTACGAGCAGTACTTC.

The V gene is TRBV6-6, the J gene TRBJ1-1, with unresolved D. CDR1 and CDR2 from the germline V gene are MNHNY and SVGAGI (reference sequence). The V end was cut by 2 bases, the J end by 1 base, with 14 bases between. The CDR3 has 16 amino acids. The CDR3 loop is CASSYVTPFWNTEAFF. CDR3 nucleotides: TGTGCCAGCAGTTACGTCACCCCCTTTTGGAACACTGAAGCTTTCTTT.

CDR3 sequence reads: CASSGANSGANVLTF. In DNA form, the CDR3 reads TGTGCCAGCAGCGGGGCCAATTCTGGGGCCAACGTCCTGACTTTC. V usage is TRBV6-5 and J usage is TRBJ2-6; D may correspond to TRBD1 or TRBD2 (5 bases each). The CDR3 spans 15 residues. V was trimmed by 6 bases and J by 1 base, leaving 10 bases between them. The V gene's germline CDR1 is MNHEY and CDR2 SVGAGI.